This entry lists 10 T cell receptor beta chains sequenced from one sample in a study of blood T cell repertoires in COVID-19. Produced via immunoSEQ multiplex PCR; TCRdb's table is partial and in-frame only. The data hold over 75,000 clones, with roughly 84% observed a single time. Material for sequencing was peripheral blood. The receptor set was obtained from a woman aged 80 or over with active or convalescent COVID-19.

In this sample, this clone turned up a few times. V and J are TRBV7-8 and TRBJ1-5, with D possibly TRBD1 on 6 matching bases. CDR3 length: 14 residues. V shed 4 bases and J shed 8 bases, with 15 bases lying between them. Germline V lookup: CDR1 SGHVS, CDR2 FQNEAQ. The CDR3 reads CASSWAQGLEPQHF. In DNA form, the CDR3 reads TGTGCCAGCAGCTGGGCACAGGGATTAGAGCCCCAGCATTTT.

This clone was seen just once. The chain has TRBV7-9 and TRBJ2-3; no firm D call. This CDR3 has 13 amino acids. V lost 1 base and J lost 4, with 6 bases in between. Germline V gene lookup returns CDR1 SEHNR and CDR2 FQNEAQ (reference sequence). In DNA form, the CDR3 reads TGTGCCAGCAGCTTAGATTTATCAGATACGCAGTATTTT. Amino acids: CASSLDLSDTQYF. The complete variable domain, with remaining parts taken from reference TRBV7-9 and TRBJ2-3, reads DTGVSQNPRHKITKRGQNVTFRCDPISEHNRLYWYRQTLGQGPEFLTYFQNEAQLEKSRLLSDRFSAERPKGSFSTLEIQRTEQGDSAMYLCASSLDLSDTQYFGPGTRLTVL.

CDR3: CASSMSAGPDTQYF. The CDR3 DNA is TGTGCCAGCAGCATGTCCGCGGGTCCAGATACGCAGTATTTT. The genes are TRBV7-9 and TRBJ2-3; possibly TRBD2 for D (5 bases). The germline V and J ends were trimmed by 5 bases and 4 bases, with 13 bases remaining between them. CDR1 is SEHNR, CDR2 FQNEAQ, per germline (reference sequence). The CDR3 has 14 amino acids.

The chain recombines TRBV28 with TRBJ2-7, with D possibly being TRBD1 (5 bases). The germline V gene has CDR1 MDHEN and CDR2 SYDVKM. This CDR3 contains 14 residues. V lost 6 bases to trimming and J lost 9 bases, with 21 bases between them. The DNA of the CDR3 is TGTGCCAGCAGCCCCCTTTTGCAAATAAGGGGGCAGTACTTC. Protein: CASSPLLQIRGQYF.

The chain combines TRBV5-8 with TRBJ1-2, with a weak D call TRBD1 (5 bases). The CDR3 covers 13 residues. V lost 5 bases, J lost 5 bases, and 13 bases lay in between. Germline V gene data show CDR1 as SGHTS and CDR2 as YDEGEE. In nucleotides, the CDR3 is TGTGCCAGCAGTCTACAGGTAGAATATGGCTACACCTTC. Protein: CASSLQVEYGYTF.

The CDR3: CASSSGTGPYEQYF. As DNA, the CDR3 is TGTGCCAGCAGTTCGGGGACAGGACCCTACGAGCAGTACTTC. The chain is built from TRBV28 and TRBJ2-7; TRBD1 matches at 8 bases. Germline V gene data show CDR1 as MDHEN and CDR2 as SYDVKM. This CDR3 has 14 amino acids. V was clipped by 4 bases and J by 2 bases; unmatched bases: 4.

V is TRBV6-1 and J is TRBJ2-1, with 11 bases lining up with TRBD2. Per germline, CDR1 MNHNS and CDR2 SASEGT. The CDR3 is 16 residues long. V lost 3 bases and J lost 3; bases outside the gene matches: 4. The CDR3 region is CASSDLAGGIYNEQFF. The DNA of the CDR3 is TGTGCCAGCAGTGACTTAGCGGGGGGGATCTACAATGAGCAGTTCTTC.

The chain has TRBV7-9 and TRBJ2-7, with 7 bases identical to TRBD2. J was trimmed by 3 bases and V by 3 bases; bases with no gene match: 5. CDR1 SEHNR and CDR2 FQNEAQ come from the germline V gene (reference sequence). This CDR3 region has 14 residues. CDR3 loop: CASSLAGAGYEQYF. The CDR3 DNA is TGTGCCAGCAGCTTGGCGGGAGCCGGCTACGAGCAGTACTTC.

The table lists this clone with a count of one. The chain combines TRBV10-3 with TRBJ2-7; 9 bases align to TRBD1. The CDR3 contains 16 residues. CDR1 is ENHRY and CDR2 is SYGVKD in the germline V gene. V was pared by 0 bases and J by 3 bases, with 6 bases of the junction left unmatched. Here the CDR3 DNA reads TGTGCCATCAGTGAGTCGATTGGGACAGGGAACTACGAGCAGTACTTC. Protein sequence: CAISESIGTGNYEQYF.

As for this clone: Different DNA sequences within this sample yield the same CDR3. The J gene is TRBJ1-1, the V gene TRBV5-1; unclear D gene. The CDR3 loop spans 13 amino acids. Trimming took 4 bases from V and 2 from J, leaving 9 bases between them. Germline V CDR1 and CDR2: SGHRS, YFSETQ. The CDR3 loop reads CASSLGRNTEAFF. For the CDR3, the DNA is TGCGCCAGCAGCCTAGGCAGAAACACTGAAGCTTTCTTT.